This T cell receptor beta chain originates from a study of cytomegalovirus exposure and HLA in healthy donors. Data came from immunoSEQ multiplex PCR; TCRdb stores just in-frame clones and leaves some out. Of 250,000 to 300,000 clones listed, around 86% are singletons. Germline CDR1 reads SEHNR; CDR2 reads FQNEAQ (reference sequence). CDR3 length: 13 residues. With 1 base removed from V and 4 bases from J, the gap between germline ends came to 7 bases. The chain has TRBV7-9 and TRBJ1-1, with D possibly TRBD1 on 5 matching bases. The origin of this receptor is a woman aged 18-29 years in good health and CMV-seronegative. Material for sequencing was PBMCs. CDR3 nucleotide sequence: TGTGCCAGCAGCTTAGAGGGGCTCACTGAAGCTTTCTTT. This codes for CASSLEGLTEAFF.